What follows is one T cell receptor (beta chain) and its context. The antigen is unknown. With 7 bases removed from V and 7 bases from J, the gap between germline ends came to 23 bases. The germline gives CDR1 MRHNA, CDR2 SNTAGT. CDR3 length: 16 residues. The data belong to a study of early T cells in non-severe SARS-CoV-2 infection. Study outcomes and limitations: VDJdb-based matching was biased toward anti-spike CD8 responses and missed private and CD4 specificities.

TCRdb fed the 5' RACE reads into MiXCR, producing one record per CDR3 protein. There are about 30,000 distinct CDR3 sequences in the sample; 3.5% to 4.5% occur only once, and around 8.2% lies in the top ten. This TCR was sampled from an adult who was a healthcare worker with PCR-confirmed SARS-CoV-2 infection or an uninfected control (not recorded which). The genes are TRBV6-4 and TRBJ2-1; D call uncertain. Sequenced sample: whole blood. DNA for the CDR3: TGTGCCAGCAATCCGGCTCCCGGGTCCGTTGGGAATGAGCAGTTCTTC. Residues: CASNPAPGSVGNEQFF.